This record looks at one TCR beta chain sequence and its context. The antigen remains unidentified. TCRdb keeps only in-frame clones here, not all; method: immunoSEQ multiplex PCR. The repertoire includes about 15,000 clones, roughly 86% of them detected once, and 8.6% sits in the top ten. The data originate from a study of STAT3 mutations in large granular lymphocyte leukemia. Study-wide findings and caveats: Every T-LGLL patient had at least one immunodominant TCRbeta clonotype.

Trimming stripped 3 bases from V and 3 bases from J, with 12 bases between. The CDR3 totals 14 residues. The sequenced sample consisted of peripheral blood mononuclear cells. The TCR was taken from a middle-aged man with T-cell large granular lymphocyte leukemia. Some clones in this sample may be carry-over from other donors' samples. The chain couples TRBV23-1 to TRBJ2-7; no firm D call. TRBV23-1 is filed as an ORF, its function uncertain. DNA of the CDR3: TGCGCCAGCAGTCATTCCCCAGGTGTCTACGAGCAGTACTTC. Its translation is CASSHSPGVYEQYF.